This T cell receptor (beta chain) is from a study of graft-versus-host responses after intestinal transplantation. Across the whole study: Tacrolimus plus steroids were given to all recipients for roughly three years, preceded by anti-thymocyte globulin induction. Whole-study findings and limits: Circulating GvH clones peaking coincided with falling HvG clones soon after transplant. GvH clonotypes were identified within recipient marrow, with a subset emerging first in ileum or blood.

This CDR3 region has 13 residues. In germline, CDR1 is SGDLS, CDR2 YYNGEE. Trimming shortened V by 4 bases and J by 4 bases, and 12 bases separated the two germline ends. This table comes from immunoSEQ multiplex PCR, and its TCRdb copy is limited to in-frame clones, with some not included. The sample yields about 66,000 clones, 90% seen once. As to this clone: Its matching antigen is unknown.

The source material was unstimulated CD8+ T cells sorted from spleen or lymph node cells, sampled before intestinal transplant. This TCR was recovered from a human donor who received an intestinal transplant. The rearrangement joins TRBV9 to TRBJ2-7; D call uncertain. CDR3 DNA sequence: TGTGCCAGCAGCCCGCATGGGCAGTACGAGCAGTACTTC. Encoded protein: CASSPHGQYEQYF.